This entry lists 27 T cell receptor beta chains sequenced from one sample in a study of blood T cell repertoires in COVID-19. Assay: immunoSEQ multiplex PCR; the TCRdb copy retains only in-frame clones and omits some. Of around 70,000 clones in the sample, around 87% are singletons; the top ten hold 9.5% to 13%. The sequencing input was peripheral blood. The source of these receptors is a woman between 18 and 30 years old with acute or convalescent COVID-19.

V and J are TRBV11-1 and TRBJ1-1, with 7 bases identical to TRBD1. The CDR3 is 15 residues long. CDR1 is SGHAT and CDR2 is FQDESV in the germline V gene (reference sequence). V was clipped by 2 bases and J by 4 bases; unmatched bases: 7. This chain's CDR3 is CASSLRQGVPTEAFF. The CDR3 DNA sequence: TGTGCCAGCAGCTTAAGGCAGGGGGTACCCACTGAAGCTTTCTTT.

J is TRBJ2-2 and V is TRBV27; D perhaps matches TRBD2 (6 bases). V lost 5 bases and J 1 base, leaving 14 bases between the germline ends. Germline CDR1 reads MNHEY; CDR2 reads SMNVEV (reference sequence). This CDR3 region has 16 residues. Written as DNA, the CDR3 is TGTGCCAGCAGTACCCTGGGAGCGGGGAACACCGGGGAGCTGTTTTTT. Amino acid sequence: CASSTLGAGNTGELFF.

The chain joins TRBV5-1 to TRBJ2-1; a possible D gene is TRBD2 (5 bases). The germline gives CDR1 SGHRS, CDR2 YFSETQ. This CDR3 is 14 amino acids long. V dropped 4 bases and J dropped 4 bases, with 12 bases sitting between them. CDR3 nucleotide sequence: TGCGCCAGCAGCCCGGGTTGGGAGTACAATGAGCAGTTCTTC. This translates into CASSPGWEYNEQFF.

This rearrangement joins TRBV28 to TRBJ2-1; tentatively, D is TRBD2 (7 bases). The germline V gene has CDR1 MDHEN and CDR2 SYDVKM. The ends were cut back, 6 bases at V and 7 bases at J, with 16 bases in the middle. The CDR3 spans 14 residues. The CDR3 sequence is CASREGGLGNEQFF. The CDR3 nucleotides are TGTGCCAGCAGGGAGGGGGGGCTTGGGAATGAGCAGTTCTTC. The full variable domain, rest sourced from reference TRBV28 and TRBJ2-1, is DVKVTQSSRYLVKRTGEKVFLECVQDMDHENMFWYRQDPGLGLRLIYFSYDVKMKEKGDIPEGYSVSREKKERFSLILESASTNQTSMYLCASREGGLGNEQFFGPGTRLTVL.

The chain links TRBV2 to TRBJ1-2; 8 positions match TRBD1. This CDR3 has 13 residues. CDR1 SNHLY and CDR2 FYNNEI come from the germline V gene. The trim removed 5 bases at V and 10 bases at J, leaving 9 bases unmatched. CDR3 bases: TGTGCCAGCAGTTTCGGGACAGGTTTAGACTACACCTTC. Translated: CASSFGTGLDYTF.

The gene calls are TRBV19 and TRBJ1-1; 7 nucleotides line up with TRBD1. Germline V gene lookup returns CDR1 LNHDA and CDR2 SQIVND (reference sequence). This CDR3 region has 15 residues. V was clipped by 3 bases and J by 1 base; unmatched bases: 5. The CDR3 nucleotides read TGTGCCAGTAGTATCACAGGGGTAGGGAACACTGAAGCTTTCTTT. It encodes CASSITGVGNTEAFF. Using reference TRBV19 and TRBJ1-1 for the parts outside the CDR3, the full variable domain is DGGITQSPKYLFRKEGQNVTLSCEQNLNHDAMYWYRQDPGQGLRLIYYSQIVNDFQKGDIAEGYSVSREKKESFPLTVTSAQKNPTAFYLCASSITGVGNTEAFFGQGTRLTVV.

This clone was counted a few times. The chain is built from TRBV11-2 and TRBJ1-4; 12 bases fit TRBD1. The junction had 3 bases not matched to a gene; V was cut back by 4 bases and J by 9 bases. Germline lookup yields CDR1 SGHAT and CDR2 FQNNGV. This CDR3 is 14 amino acids long. CDR3 coding DNA: TGTGCCAGCAGCTACGGGACAGGGGGCAAAAAACTGTTTTTT. It yields the protein CASSYGTGGKKLFF.

The chain is built from TRBV6-5 and TRBJ1-2; 8 nucleotides align to TRBD1. The CDR3 is made up of 14 amino acids. V dropped 6 bases and J dropped 3; count of bases not matched to a gene: 6. Germline assignment: CDR1 MNHEY and CDR2 SVGAGI. Written as DNA, the CDR3 is TGTGCCAGCAGCCAGGACAGGGATGACTATGGCTACACCTTC. Its protein product is CASSQDRDDYGYTF.

V is TRBV3-1 (or the pseudogene TRBV3-2) and J is TRBJ1-6; no reliable D call. The germline V gene has CDR1 LGHDT and CDR2 YNNKEL (reference sequence). This CDR3 contains 14 residues. Trimming shortened V by 3 bases and J by 6 bases, and 9 bases separated the two germline ends. CDR3 loop: CASSHYGGNSPLHF. The CDR3 bases are TGTGCCAGCAGCCATTACGGAGGTAATTCACCCCTCCACTTT.

The chain employs TRBV6-5 and TRBJ2-3, with a possible D match to TRBD1 (5 bases). This CDR3 spans 11 amino acids. V lost 6 bases and J 6 bases, leaving 7 bases between the germline ends. The germline V gene encodes CDR1 MNHEY and CDR2 SVGAGI. The CDR3: CASRQGDTQYF. For the CDR3, the DNA is TGTGCCAGCAGGCAGGGTGATACGCAGTATTTT.

The chain carries TRBV27 and TRBJ1-2; 7 positions agree with TRBD1. The CDR3 loop spans 15 amino acids. J was trimmed by 3 bases and V by 7 bases; bases with no gene match: 11. From germline, CDR1 is MNHEY and CDR2 SMNVEV (reference sequence). The CDR3 spells CASKSRGQPDYGYTF. For the CDR3, the DNA is TGTGCCAGCAAATCTCGGGGACAGCCAGACTATGGCTACACCTTC.

V is TRBV28 and J is TRBJ2-1; D perhaps matches TRBD2 (6 bases). Germline lookup yields CDR1 MDHEN and CDR2 SYDVKM. The CDR3 length is 13 residues. With 2 bases removed from V and 8 bases from J, the gap between germline ends came to 10 bases. CDR3 loop: CASSLPRGDEQFF. As DNA, the CDR3 is TGTGCCAGCAGTTTACCGCGGGGAGATGAGCAGTTCTTC.

This clone was seen only a few times. The sample carries other DNA sequences with the same CDR3. V and J are TRBV7-9 and TRBJ2-1; TRBD2 aligns across 7 bases. Unmatched junction bases numbered 1, after V lost 2 bases and J lost 0 bases. CDR1 and CDR2 (germline): SEHNR, FQNEAQ (reference sequence). The CDR3 extends over 15 amino acids. The CDR3 reads CASSLTGGSYNEQFF. CDR3 DNA sequence: TGTGCCAGCAGCTTAACGGGAGGCTCCTACAATGAGCAGTTCTTC.

This chain joins TRBV5-8 and TRBJ2-7; TRBD2 might be the D (5 bases). CDR1 is SGHTS and CDR2 is YDEGEE in the germline V gene. V dropped 1 base and J dropped 2 bases, with 10 bases sitting between them. The CDR3 has 14 residues. In nucleotides, the CDR3 is TGTGCCAGCAGCTTGATTGGAGGACCCTACGAGCAGTACTTC. This sequence encodes CASSLIGGPYEQYF.

This clone was observed once. The rearrangement links TRBV6-6 to TRBJ1-1, with D maybe TRBD1 (5 bases). Germline CDR1 is MNHNY and CDR2 is SVGAGI (reference sequence). The CDR3 extends over 16 amino acids. Trimming removed 2 bases at V and 4 bases at J, with 17 bases between. CDR3 protein: CASSYPSGKGSTEAFF. CDR3 in DNA: TGTGCCAGCAGTTACCCATCAGGGAAGGGTAGCACTGAAGCTTTCTTT.

The rearrangement links TRBV19 to TRBJ2-1; 9 positions agree with TRBD2. V trimming: 4 bases; J trimming: 9 bases; junction bases outside the gene matches: 10. CDR3 length equals 15 residues. The germline V gene encodes CDR1 LNHDA and CDR2 SQIVND (reference sequence). The CDR3 protein is CASSRVASGKFEQFF. CDR3 nucleotides: TGTGCCAGTAGTAGGGTGGCTAGCGGGAAATTTGAGCAGTTCTTC.

CDR3: CASSLELNSLRSEQYF. The CDR3 DNA sequence: TGTGCCAGCAGCTTAGAGCTGAACAGTCTCCGTTCCGAGCAGTACTTC. The V gene is TRBV7-6, the J gene TRBJ2-7, with no clear D. CDR1 is SGHVS, CDR2 FNYEAQ, per germline. The CDR3 is 16 amino acids. Trimming took 1 base from V and 6 from J, leaving 19 bases between them.

V is TRBV2 and J is TRBJ2-3; maybe TRBD2 (5 bases). V lost 6 bases and J 1 base, leaving 17 bases between the germline ends. The CDR3 runs to 16 residues. Germline loops: CDR1 SNHLY, CDR2 FYNNEI. Written as DNA, the CDR3 is TGTGCCAGCAGAGAAATAGCGAGAGTAGGCACAGATACGCAGTATTTT. It is translated as CASREIARVGTDTQYF.

This chain uses TRBV4-1 with TRBJ2-7; 7 bases are a match to TRBD1. V was pared by 0 bases and J by 10 bases, with 6 bases of the junction left unmatched. This CDR3 spans 13 amino acids. The germline CDR1 and CDR2 sequences are MGHRA and YSYEKL. CDR3 region: CASSQELGTAQYF. The CDR3 DNA reads as TGCGCCAGCAGCCAAGAACTGGGGACAGCACAGTACTTC.

This chain uses TRBV28 with TRBJ1-1; a weak D match, TRBD1 (6 bases). The V end was cut by 3 bases, the J end by 4 bases, with 18 bases between. CDR3 length: 16 amino acids. Germline V gene data show CDR1 as MDHEN and CDR2 as SYDVKM. CDR3 nucleotide sequence: TGTGCCAGCAGTTTTGGGGGGGCGCAGTCAAGCACTGAAGCTTTCTTT. As protein: CASSFGGAQSSTEAFF.

The chain has TRBV18 and TRBJ1-5, with a weak D call TRBD1 (6 bases). CDR1 KGHSH and CDR2 LQKENI come from the germline V gene. The V and J ends lost 2 bases and 2 bases respectively, with 10 bases between them. This CDR3 is built from 15 residues. The CDR3 region has the DNA TGTGCCAGCTCACCAATGGCAGGGGGCAATCAGCCCCAGCATTTT. Its protein product is CASSPMAGGNQPQHF.

The CDR3 reads CASSVRERGGRDTQYF. The CDR3 DNA follows: TGTGCCAGCAGCGTACGAGAGCGGGGGGGCCGAGATACGCAGTATTTT. This chain uses TRBV9 with TRBJ2-3; 10 positions agree with TRBD2. Germline CDR1 is SGDLS and CDR2 is YYNGEE. CDR3 length: 16 amino acids. Losses at the gene ends were 1 base for V and 5 bases for J; bases not matched to a gene: 7. The full variable domain, in which reference TRBV9 and TRBJ2-3 provide the parts outside the CDR3, is DSGVTQTPKHLITATGQRVTLRCSPRSGDLSVYWYQQSLDQGLQFLIQYYNGEERAKGNILERFSAQQFPDLHSELNLSSLELGDSALYFCASSVRERGGRDTQYFGPGTRLTVL.

The rearrangement links TRBV7-2 to TRBJ2-1, with 7 nucleotides matching TRBD2. V lost 5 bases and J lost 7; bases outside the gene matches: 11. The CDR3 is 15 amino acids. In germline, CDR1 is SGHTA, CDR2 FQGNSA. The CDR3 DNA sequence: TGTGCCAGCAGCCCCCAGCGGGGAGGGGTTAATGAGCAGTTCTTC. Translation: CASSPQRGGVNEQFF.

CDR3 nucleotides: TGTGCCAGCAGCGTAGTCCCGGGGGGAGGCGGCGATTTGTACTTC. Amino acids: CASSVVPGGGGDLYF. The gene calls are TRBV9 and TRBJ2-5; TRBD2 matches 7 bases. This CDR3 has 15 amino acids. Germline-derived CDR1 and CDR2 are SGDLS and YYNGEE. The V segment lost 0 bases and the J segment 13 bases; nucleotides outside the gene matches: 15.

The CDR3 reads CASSSPTGMPFF. The CDR3 DNA follows: TGTGCCAGTAGCTCACCTACAGGGATGCCTTTCTTT. The chain is built from TRBV19 and TRBJ1-1; a possible D gene is TRBD1 (6 bases). CDR3 size: 12 residues. CDR1 LNHDA and CDR2 SQIVND come from the germline V gene (reference sequence). Trimming stripped 6 bases from V and 12 bases from J, with 17 bases between.

This chain connects TRBV18 to TRBJ1-1; a possible D gene is TRBD1 (5 bases). Germline values: CDR1 KGHSH, CDR2 LQKENI. Trimming shortened V by 1 base and J by 4 bases, and 10 bases separated the two germline ends. The CDR3 consists of 14 residues. In DNA form, the CDR3 reads TGTGCCAGCTCACCACAGGGGTCGGGCACTGAAGCTTTCTTT. It yields the protein CASSPQGSGTEAFF.

The chain couples TRBV24-1 to TRBJ2-3; tentative D call: TRBD2 (5 bases). V lost 3 bases, J lost 2 bases, and 8 bases lay in between. The CDR3 is 14 amino acids. The V gene's germline CDR1 is KGHDR and CDR2 SFDVKD. This chain's CDR3 is CATSDAGVTDTQYF. The DNA of the CDR3 is TGTGCCACCAGTGATGCCGGGGTCACAGATACGCAGTATTTT.